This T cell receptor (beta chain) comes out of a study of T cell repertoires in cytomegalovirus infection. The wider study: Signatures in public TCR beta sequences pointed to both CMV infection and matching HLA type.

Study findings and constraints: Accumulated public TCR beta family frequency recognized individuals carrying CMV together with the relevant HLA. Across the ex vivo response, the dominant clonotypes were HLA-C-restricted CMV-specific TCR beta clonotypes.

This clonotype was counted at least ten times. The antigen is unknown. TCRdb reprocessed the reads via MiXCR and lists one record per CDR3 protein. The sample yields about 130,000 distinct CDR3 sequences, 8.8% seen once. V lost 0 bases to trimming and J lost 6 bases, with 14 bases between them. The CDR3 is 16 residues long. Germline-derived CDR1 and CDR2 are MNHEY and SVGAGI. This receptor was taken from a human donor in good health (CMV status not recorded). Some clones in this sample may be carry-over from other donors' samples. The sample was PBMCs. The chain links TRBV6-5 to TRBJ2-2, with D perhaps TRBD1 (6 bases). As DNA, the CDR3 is TGTGCCAGCAGTTACTCGAGTCCAGGGGTTGCCGGGGAGCTGTTTTTT. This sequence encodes CASSYSSPGVAGELFF.